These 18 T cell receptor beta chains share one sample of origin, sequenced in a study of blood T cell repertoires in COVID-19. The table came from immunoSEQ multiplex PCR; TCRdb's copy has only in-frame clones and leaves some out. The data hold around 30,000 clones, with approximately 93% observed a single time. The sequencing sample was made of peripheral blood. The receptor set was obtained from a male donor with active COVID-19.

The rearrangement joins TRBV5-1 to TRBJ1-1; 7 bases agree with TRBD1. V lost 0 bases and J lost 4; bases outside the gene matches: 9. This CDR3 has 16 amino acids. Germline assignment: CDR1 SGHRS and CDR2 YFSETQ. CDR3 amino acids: CASSLAAAGGSTEAFF. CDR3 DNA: TGCGCCAGCAGCTTGGCGGCGGCAGGGGGATCCACTGAAGCTTTCTTT.

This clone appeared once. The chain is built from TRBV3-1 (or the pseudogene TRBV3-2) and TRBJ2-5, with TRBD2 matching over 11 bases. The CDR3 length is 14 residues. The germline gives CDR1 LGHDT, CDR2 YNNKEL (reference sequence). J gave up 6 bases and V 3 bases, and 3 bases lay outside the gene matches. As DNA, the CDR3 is TGTGCCAGCAGCCATAGCGGGGGGGCGAAGACCCAGTACTTC. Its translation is CASSHSGGAKTQYF.

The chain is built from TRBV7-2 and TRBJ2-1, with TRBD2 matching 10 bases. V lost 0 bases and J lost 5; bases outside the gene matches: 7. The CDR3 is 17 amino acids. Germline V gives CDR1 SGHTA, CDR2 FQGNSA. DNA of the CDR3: TGTGCCAGCAGCTTAGCGATCCTAGCGGGGGACCACAATGAGCAGTTCTTC. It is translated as CASSLAILAGDHNEQFF.

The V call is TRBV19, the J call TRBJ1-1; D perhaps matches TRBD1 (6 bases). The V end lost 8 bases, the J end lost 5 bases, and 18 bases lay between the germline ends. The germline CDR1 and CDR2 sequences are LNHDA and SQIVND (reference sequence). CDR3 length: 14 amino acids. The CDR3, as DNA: TGTGCCAGTGGCGGCAGGGGCTCGTGGACTGAAGCTTTCTTT. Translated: CASGGRGSWTEAFF. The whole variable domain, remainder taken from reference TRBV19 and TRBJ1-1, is DGGITQSPKYLFRKEGQNVTLSCEQNLNHDAMYWYRQDPGQGLRLIYYSQIVNDFQKGDIAEGYSVSREKKESFPLTVTSAQKNPTAFYLCASGGRGSWTEAFFGQGTRLTVV.

Here the CDR3 reads CASSLYTDTQYF. The DNA for the CDR3 is TGTGCCAGCAGCCTTTACACAGATACGCAGTATTTT. The rearrangement uses TRBV12-3 or TRBV12-4 and TRBJ2-3; D gene unclear. This CDR3 has 12 amino acids. V lost 6 bases to trimming and J lost 2 bases, with 6 bases between them.

The CDR3 sequence is CASSYDRTYNEQFF. The CDR3 region has the DNA TGTGCCAGCAGTTACGACAGAACCTACAATGAGCAGTTCTTC. This chain connects TRBV7-2 to TRBJ2-1, with a possible D match to TRBD1 (5 bases). V dropped 6 bases and J dropped 2 bases, with 11 bases sitting between them. The CDR3 totals 14 residues. In germline, CDR1 is SGHTA, CDR2 FQGNSA.

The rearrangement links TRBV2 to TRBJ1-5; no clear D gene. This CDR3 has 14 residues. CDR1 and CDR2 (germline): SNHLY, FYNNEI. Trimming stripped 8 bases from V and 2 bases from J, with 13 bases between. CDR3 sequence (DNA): TGTGCCAGCCATGGTTCGAGCGGCAATCAGCCCCAGCATTTT. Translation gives CASHGSSGNQPQHF.

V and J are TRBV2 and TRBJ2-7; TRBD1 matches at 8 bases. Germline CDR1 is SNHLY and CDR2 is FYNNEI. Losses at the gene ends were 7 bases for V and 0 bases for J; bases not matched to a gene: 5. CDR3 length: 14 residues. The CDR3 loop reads CASNRQGPSYEQYF. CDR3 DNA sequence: TGTGCCAGCAATAGACAGGGGCCCTCCTACGAGCAGTACTTC.

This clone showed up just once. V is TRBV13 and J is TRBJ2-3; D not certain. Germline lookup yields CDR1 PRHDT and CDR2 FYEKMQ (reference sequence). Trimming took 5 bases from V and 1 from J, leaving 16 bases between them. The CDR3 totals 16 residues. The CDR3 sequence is CASSLVVSVGTDTQYF. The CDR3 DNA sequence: TGTGCCAGCAGCCTCGTGGTTTCGGTTGGCACAGATACGCAGTATTTT.

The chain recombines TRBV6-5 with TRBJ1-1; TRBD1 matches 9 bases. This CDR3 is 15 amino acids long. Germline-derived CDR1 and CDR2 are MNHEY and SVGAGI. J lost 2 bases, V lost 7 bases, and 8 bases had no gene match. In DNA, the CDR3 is TGTGCCAGCACCTGGACAGGGGTCGGAAACACTGAAGCTTTCTTT. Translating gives CASTWTGVGNTEAFF.

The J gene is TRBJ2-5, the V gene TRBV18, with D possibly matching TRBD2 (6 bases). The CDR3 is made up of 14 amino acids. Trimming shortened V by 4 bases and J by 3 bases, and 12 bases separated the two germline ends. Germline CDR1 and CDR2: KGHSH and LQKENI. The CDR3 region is CASSLAGTEETQYF. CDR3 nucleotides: TGTGCCAGCTCACTAGCCGGGACTGAAGAGACCCAGTACTTC.

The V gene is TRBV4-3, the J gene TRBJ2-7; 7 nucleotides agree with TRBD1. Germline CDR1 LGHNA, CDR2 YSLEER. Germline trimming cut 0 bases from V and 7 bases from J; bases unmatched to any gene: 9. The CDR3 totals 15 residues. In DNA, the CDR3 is TGCGCCAGCAGCCAAGATATGTTGACAGGGCGAGAGCAGTACTTC. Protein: CASSQDMLTGREQYF.

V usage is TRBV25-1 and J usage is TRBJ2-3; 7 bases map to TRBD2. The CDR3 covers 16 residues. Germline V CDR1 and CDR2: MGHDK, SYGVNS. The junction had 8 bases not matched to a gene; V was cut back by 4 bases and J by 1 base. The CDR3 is CASSARPGLRTDTQYF. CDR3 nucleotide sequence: TGTGCCAGCAGTGCCCGCCCGGGACTACGCACAGATACGCAGTATTTT.

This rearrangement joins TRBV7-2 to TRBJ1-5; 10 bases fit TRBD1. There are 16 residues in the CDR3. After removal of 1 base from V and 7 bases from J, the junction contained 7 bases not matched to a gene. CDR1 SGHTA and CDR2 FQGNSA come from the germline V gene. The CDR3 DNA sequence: TGTGCCAGCAGCTTAGGACAGGGGGCTTTCGGGCAGCCCCAGCATTTT. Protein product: CASSLGQGAFGQPQHF. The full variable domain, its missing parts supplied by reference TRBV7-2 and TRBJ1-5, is GAGVSQSPSNKVTEKGKDVELRCDPISGHTALYWYRQSLGQGLEFLIYFQGNSAPDKSGLPSDRFSAERTGGSVSTLTIQRTQQEDSAVYLCASSLGQGAFGQPQHFGDGTRLSIL.

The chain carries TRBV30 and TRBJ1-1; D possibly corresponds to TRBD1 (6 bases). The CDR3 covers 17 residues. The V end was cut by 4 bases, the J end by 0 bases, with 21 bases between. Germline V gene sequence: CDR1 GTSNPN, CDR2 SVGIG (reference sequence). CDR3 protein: CAWTKIGQKRVNTEAFF. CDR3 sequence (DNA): TGTGCCTGGACGAAGATCGGACAGAAAAGGGTGAACACTGAAGCTTTCTTT.

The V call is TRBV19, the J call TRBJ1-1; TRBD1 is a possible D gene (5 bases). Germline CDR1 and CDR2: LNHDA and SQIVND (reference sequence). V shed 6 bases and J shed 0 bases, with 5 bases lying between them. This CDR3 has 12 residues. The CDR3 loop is CASSRVNTEAFF. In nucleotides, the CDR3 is TGTGCCAGTAGCAGGGTGAACACTGAAGCTTTCTTT.

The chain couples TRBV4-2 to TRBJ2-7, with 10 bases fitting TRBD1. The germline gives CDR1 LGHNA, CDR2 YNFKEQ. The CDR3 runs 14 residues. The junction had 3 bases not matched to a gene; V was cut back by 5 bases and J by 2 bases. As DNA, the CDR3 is TGTGCCAGCAGCTCGGGACAGGGGACCTACGAGCAGTACTTC. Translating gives CASSSGQGTYEQYF.

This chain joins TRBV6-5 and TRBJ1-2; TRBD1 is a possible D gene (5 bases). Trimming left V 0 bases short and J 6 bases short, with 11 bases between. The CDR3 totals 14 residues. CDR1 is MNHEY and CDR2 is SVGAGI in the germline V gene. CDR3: CASSYSATADGYTF. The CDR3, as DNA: TGTGCCAGCAGTTACTCTGCGACAGCAGATGGCTACACCTTC.